This TCR beta chain was documented in a study of cytomegalovirus exposure and HLA in healthy donors. The CDR3 is made up of 15 amino acids. Germline V CDR1 and CDR2: MNHNY, SVGAGI (reference sequence). V lost 2 bases and J lost 7, with 15 bases in between. About this clone itself: Its antigen is still unknown.

General observations from the study: What TCR beta sequences reportedly achieved was accurate prediction of HLA-A and HLA-B alleles in most subjects.

It was with 60 Vbeta and 13 Jbeta primers that the PCR ran. Here immunoSEQ multiplex PCR was the method, and the copy in TCRdb shows in-frame clones only, minus some. The repertoire holds about 31,000 clones, with about 63% as singletons. The sample comprised PBMCs. This sequence joins TRBV6-6 and TRBJ2-1; TRBD1 might be the D (8 bases). The origin of this receptor is a man in his fifties or sixties in good health and CMV-seropositive. CDR3 nucleotide sequence: TGTGCCAGCAGTTACAAACAGGGGGGGAATAATGAGCAGTTCTTC. This gives the protein CASSYKQGGNNEQFF.